Detailed here is one TCR beta chain. Its antigen is currently unknown. These data are taken from a study of cytomegalovirus exposure and HLA in healthy donors. About the study: The roughly 130 validation repertoires were reported in a later analysis to have been generated on the same platform as the roughly 720 first-cohort repertoires. General study results and limits: Many donors carried some public TCRs, although rarity characterized most TCR sequences. Cytomegalovirus-associated status was assigned to approximately 160 TCR beta chains. TCR clusters originating in the first cohort tended to co-occur in the approximately 130 validation repertoires, according to a later analysis.

The data were produced by immunoSEQ multiplex PCR, yet TCRdb's version contains in-frame clones alone and is incomplete. Among tens of thousands of clones listed, 94% were seen once. The sequencing sample was made of PBMCs. The sequence derives from a man younger than 35 in good health and CMV-seropositive.

DNA of the CDR3: TGTGCCAGCAGTTTATTTGGACAGGGGGCCTCAAATGAGCAGTTCTTC. This translates into CASSLFGQGASNEQFF. The J gene is TRBJ2-1, the V gene TRBV28; 11 bases line up with TRBD1. This CDR3 has 16 amino acids. The ends lost 1 base at V and 7 bases at J; junction bases unmatched: 6. CDR1 is MDHEN and CDR2 is SYDVKM in the germline V gene.